This TCR beta chain appears in the sequencing data of a study of cytomegalovirus exposure and HLA in healthy donors (TCRdb year 2017). About the study as a whole: An earlier analysis of around 600 of the donors reported 250 to 300 Gb of sequence data and some 100 million unique TCR beta sequences from 190 million or so T cells. Roughly 320 gigabases of sequencing data and around 80 million unique TCR sequences made up an early release that covered 500 to 700 HLA-typed donors. Of the roughly 410 genotyped donors, 80% to 90% were placed in the genetic ancestry cluster associated with self-reported Caucasian donors. The study was designed to test whether signatures of past pathogen exposure could be identified by cataloging public T cell receptors. The study used immunosequencing to profile the T cell repertoires of 670 or so subjects and linked those repertoires to cytomegalovirus serostatus. In addition to the first cohort of 500 to 850 subjects, a separate validation cohort of approximately 130 different subjects was used. To predict cytomegalovirus infection status, the study brought together high-throughput TCR immunosequencing, statistical association of individual TCRs with disease status, and machine learning. In a later analysis, previously published TCR beta repertoires from 600 to 850 donors were re-analyzed and high-resolution HLA genotyping was added so that TCR occurrence patterns could be studied. The later analysis used no new phenotypic data to find candidate immune exposures, relying instead on TCR beta sequences and their occurrence across donors. In an earlier analysis of 587 of the donors, high-throughput TCR beta sequencing was used to judge whether each TCR beta V gene segment behaved as functional or pseudogenic. Donor age, sex, ethnicity and CMV serostatus were compiled alongside the repertoire data. In a later genetic analysis, genome-wide SNP genotypes for about three fifths of the 666 donors were used, and that subset was treated as a discovery cohort. Every repertoire in the discovery cohort had been generated on one and the same sequencing platform. Class I and class II HLA loci were covered by the typing at four-digit resolution. Typing coverage differed by locus: A, B, C, DRB1 and DQB1 were typed in roughly 620-630 donors, DQA1 in approximately 520, DPA1 in roughly 590, and DPB1 in 450 to 490. Roughly 5 DR-DQ haplotypes were treated as single units for association and clustering because of strong linkage in the cohort. Across 300 to 500 genotyped donors of the cohort, an average of roughly 250,000 unique TCR beta nucleotide sequences per donor were sequenced, and 15% to 20% of those sequences were non-productive. The paper's findings and limits, for the study overall: Linkage disequilibrium might explain the correlated functional status among segregating V segments, but an unknown experimental factor could not be ruled out. According to the authors, the approach could potentially be generalized to other disease states and immunological phenotypes. In a later analysis, TCR association rates were found to vary across HLA loci, with the most associated TCRs seen for DRB1 alleles and the fewest for HLA-C alleles. Broadly in line with IMGT annotations, most TCR beta V segments showed up in productive rearrangements about 87% or about 30% of the time in an earlier analysis of some 590 of the donors. According to a later analysis, most CMV-associated TCR beta chains appeared to be HLA-restricted, and the HLA associations seemed to be driven largely by CMV exposure. A cluster of highly shared sequence variants was judged likely to represent a technical artifact of the sequencing pipeline. When HLA alleles, especially DR and DQ, strongly co-occurred, TCR associations were difficult to assign to individual alleles. Compared with equally common non-associated chains, HLA-associated TCR beta chains in a later analysis were more clonally expanded and had lower generation probabilities. The classifier was reported to diagnose cytomegalovirus status with high specificity and sensitivity in both the original and validation cohorts. A further reported finding was that TCR beta sequences accurately predicted the HLA-A and HLA-B alleles for most subjects in the first cohort. An association between a missense DCLRE1C variant and V-gene and J-gene trimming of TCR beta chains was found in a later genetic analysis and replicated in an independent cohort. A later genetic analysis reported fewer N-insertions in productive TCRs among donors in an Asian-associated ancestry cluster than the roughly 620-donor mean. While some public TCRs were present in many individuals, most TCR sequences turned up only very rarely across donors. A later analysis associated 15,000 to 20,000 TCR beta sequences with specific HLA alleles at a false discovery rate of 0.05. A total of 164 TCR beta chains were listed by the study as associated with cytomegalovirus. Sequencing depth was assumed to be roughly uniform across donors in the presence/absence analyses, though that assumption may not hold. The only immune exposure information available for the cohort was CMV serostatus. A few of the identified cytomegalovirus-associated TCR beta chains were confirmed in vitro to be specific for cytomegalovirus antigens. According to a later analysis, parvovirus B19, influenza, CMV and Epstein-Barr virus appeared linked to several top co-occurrence clusters. Some IMGT-functional V segments, including TRBV6-2 and TRBV6-3, could not be told apart with the 87-base-pair reads, so those segments were excluded. Because some donors lacked HLA typing at each locus, the association tests relied only on the typed subset. Roughly 17 rarely observed V segments, including chromosome 9 orphons, were excluded from the earlier analysis of almost 600 of the donors because counts were too low. The cohort was sequenced for TCR beta chains only, and without alpha or paired-chain data the features that could be detected were limited.

The cohort consisted of some 730 healthy bone marrow donors. At the time of sampling, all cohort members were nominally healthy, though unrecorded immune exposures were likely present. The donor was CMV seronegative and belonged to the group of more than 300 seronegative cohort members. A peripheral blood sample was provided by each donor, and peripheral blood mononuclear cells were used for TCR beta sequencing. Genomic DNA extraction from the blood cell samples was performed with the Qiagen DNeasy Blood Extraction Kit. Turning to this clone: Its antigen remains undetermined. The input lacks base qualities; no much larger clone sits a single base away.

Library preparation used the immunoSEQ multiplex PCR assay. A mixture of 60 forward primers for TCR Vbeta segments and 13 reverse primers for TCR Jbeta segments was used in the multiplex PCR. A multiplex PCR assay on genomic DNA amplified the CDR3 region of rearranged TCR beta genes. The Illumina HiSeq System was used to sequence the amplified TCR beta libraries as 87-base-pair reads. The paper's data handling went like this. In a later analysis, roughly 80 million unique TCR beta chains were counted across the 650 to 750 repertoires, and approximately 11 million of these chains were shared by at least two donors. Raw reads were error-corrected and collapsed into unique sequences with a nearest-neighbor algorithm that merged closely related sequences to remove PCR and sequencing errors. CDR3 sequences were aligned to IMGT reference sequences to assign V, D and J gene segments. For a sequence to be retained, a match of at least six nucleotides to both a V gene segment and a J gene segment was required. Rearrangements were classified as productive when the CDR3 lacked stop codons and remained in frame with V and J, and all other rearrangements were classified as non-productive. Following IMGT convention, CDR3 was defined as the stretch from the second conserved V-encoded cysteine up to the conserved J-encoded phenylalanine. In an earlier analysis of more than 550 of the donors, sequences lacking an unambiguous match to a single V gene segment were excluded. In an earlier analysis of several hundred of the donors, a V segment was called functional when productive rearrangements were above 56.7%, and segregating when the standard deviation between donors exceeded 5%. A statistical classification framework was built to diagnose cytomegalovirus status from the catalog of TCR beta chain sequences. A later analysis assigned V and J genes by comparing TCR nucleotide sequences with IMGT/GENE-DB human TR gene sequences. The TCRdist pipeline was used in a later analysis to assign CDR3 sequences and most-parsimonious VDJ recombination scenarios. A later analysis defined each TCR beta chain by its CDR3 amino acid sequence plus V-gene family, and excluded reads lacking a unique V-gene family. To address suspected cross-contamination and a sequencing artifact, a later analysis removed several hundred highly shared, low-generation-probability nucleotide sequences. For each public chain, a later analysis derived a clonal expansion index from normalized ranks of inferred template counts within each repertoire. Generation probabilities in a later analysis came from a VDJ recombination model fitted to out-of-frame rearrangements, and those results were checked against IGoR. Hypergeometric tests were used in a later analysis to score TCR-TCR, TCR-HLA and TCR-CMV co-occurrence, with a repertoire-size bias correction applied to the TCR pairs. To estimate false discovery rates, a later analysis permuted the HLA or CMV assignments 20 times. In a later analysis, co-occurring TCRs were grouped using DBSCAN, and TCRdist sequence similarity was added for clustering within HLA-allele-positive subsets. Repertoires with fewer than 30,000 or more than 120,000 public chains were left out of co-occurrence clustering, as were five repertoires with anomalous nucleotide sharing. TCRdb holds this immuneACCESS table with in-frame rearrangements only. Some clones are missing; in checked studies, unresolved V genes explain under half, and the rest has no known cause. For V, J and clone size, that table is used; D and trimming come from the DNA. In all, the sample holds under 250,000 clones, and over 75% of those were seen once. The ten largest clonotypes hold 0.4% to 0.6% of the sample.

Trimming takes 5 bases off V and 7 bases off J; junction bases not matched to a gene: 11. From its cysteine to its phenylalanine, the CDR3 spans 14 amino acids. Only the CDR3 DNA is retained, 42 bases long and in frame from the first base. CDR1 SQVTM and CDR2 ANQGSEA were looked up in the germline V gene. The TCR sequence derives from a boy aged 5-17 years in good health and CMV-seronegative. The rearrangement combines TRBV29-1 with TRBJ1-2; 9 of the junction bases match TRBD1. The sequencing input was PBMCs. CDR3 protein: CSVRGTGSSCGYTF. The sequence in DNA is TGCAGCGTTCGGGGGACAGGGTCGTCATGTGGCTACACCTTC.